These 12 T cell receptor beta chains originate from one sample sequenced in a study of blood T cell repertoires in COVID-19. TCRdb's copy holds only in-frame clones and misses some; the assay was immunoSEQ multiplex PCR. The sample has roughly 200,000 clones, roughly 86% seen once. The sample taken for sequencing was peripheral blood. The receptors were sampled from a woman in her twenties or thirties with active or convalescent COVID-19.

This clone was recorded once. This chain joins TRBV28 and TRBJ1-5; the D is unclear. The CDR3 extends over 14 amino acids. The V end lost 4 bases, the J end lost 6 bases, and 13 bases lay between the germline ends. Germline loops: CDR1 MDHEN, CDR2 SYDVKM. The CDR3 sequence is CASSSGEGGQPQHF. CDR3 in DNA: TGTGCCAGCAGTTCCGGTGAGGGAGGTCAGCCCCAGCATTTT.

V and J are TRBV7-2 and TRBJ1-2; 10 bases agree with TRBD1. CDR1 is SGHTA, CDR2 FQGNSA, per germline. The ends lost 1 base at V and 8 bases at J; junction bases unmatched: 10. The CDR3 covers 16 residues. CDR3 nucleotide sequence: TGTGCCAGCAGCTTAGTACCCAGACAGGGGGCGAAAGGCTACACCTTC. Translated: CASSLVPRQGAKGYTF.

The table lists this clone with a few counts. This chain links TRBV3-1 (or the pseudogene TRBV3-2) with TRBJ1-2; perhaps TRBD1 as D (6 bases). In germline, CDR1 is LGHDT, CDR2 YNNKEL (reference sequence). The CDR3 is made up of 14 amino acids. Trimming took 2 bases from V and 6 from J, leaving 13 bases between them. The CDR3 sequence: CASSQHARTDGYTF. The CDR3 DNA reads TGTGCCAGCAGCCAACACGCCCGGACAGATGGCTACACCTTC.

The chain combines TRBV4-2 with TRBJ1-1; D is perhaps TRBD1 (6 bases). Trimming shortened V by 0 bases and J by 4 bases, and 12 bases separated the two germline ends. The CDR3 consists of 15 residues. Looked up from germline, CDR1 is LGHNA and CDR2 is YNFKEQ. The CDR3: CASSQEGTGSTEAFF. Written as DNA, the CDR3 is TGTGCCAGCAGCCAAGAGGGTACAGGGAGCACTGAAGCTTTCTTT.

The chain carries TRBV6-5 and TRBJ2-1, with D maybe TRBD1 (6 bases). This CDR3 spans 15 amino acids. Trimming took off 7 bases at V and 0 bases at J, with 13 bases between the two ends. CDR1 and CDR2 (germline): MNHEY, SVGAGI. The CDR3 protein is CASTGGQSSYNEQFF. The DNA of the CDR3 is TGTGCCAGCACTGGAGGACAGAGCTCCTACAATGAGCAGTTCTTC.

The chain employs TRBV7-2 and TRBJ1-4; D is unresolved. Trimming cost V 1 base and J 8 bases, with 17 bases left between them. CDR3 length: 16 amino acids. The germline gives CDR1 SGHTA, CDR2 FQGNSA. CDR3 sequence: CASSLEIRVGREKLFF. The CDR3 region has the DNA TGTGCCAGCAGCTTAGAGATTCGGGTTGGTCGCGAAAAACTGTTTTTT.

As DNA, the CDR3 is TGTGCCAGCTCACCAACCGTCGGGGGAGGTTCACCCCTCCACTTT. It translates to CASSPTVGGGSPLHF. The rearrangement links TRBV18 to TRBJ1-6, with a tentative D call TRBD1 (5 bases). Trimming stripped 2 bases from V and 9 bases from J, with 14 bases between. The CDR3 runs to 15 residues. Per germline, CDR1 KGHSH and CDR2 LQKENI.

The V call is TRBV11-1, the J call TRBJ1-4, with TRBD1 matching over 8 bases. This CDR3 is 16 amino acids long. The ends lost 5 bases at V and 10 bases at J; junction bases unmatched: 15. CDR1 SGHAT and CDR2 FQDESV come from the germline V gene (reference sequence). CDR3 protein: CASSLRTGGQDGKLFF. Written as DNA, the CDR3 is TGTGCCAGCAGCCTTCGCACAGGGGGACAAGACGGAAAACTGTTTTTT.

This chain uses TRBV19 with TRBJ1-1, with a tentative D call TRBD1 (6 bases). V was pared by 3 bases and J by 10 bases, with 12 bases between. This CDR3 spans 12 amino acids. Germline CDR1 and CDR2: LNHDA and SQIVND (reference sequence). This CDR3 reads CASSIGPRGAFF. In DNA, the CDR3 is TGTGCCAGTAGTATCGGTCCCAGGGGAGCTTTCTTT.

In DNA form, the CDR3 reads TGTGCCACCAGCAGAGTGGGCCAGGGGAAGGCGAGGGACACTGAAGCTTTCTTT. It encodes CATSRVGQGKARDTEAFF. The rearrangement uses TRBV15 and TRBJ1-1, with D perhaps matching TRBD1 (6 bases). The V end was cut by 1 base, the J end by 3 bases, with 21 bases between. The CDR3 consists of 18 residues. Germline V gene lookup returns CDR1 LNHNV and CDR2 YYDKDF (reference sequence).

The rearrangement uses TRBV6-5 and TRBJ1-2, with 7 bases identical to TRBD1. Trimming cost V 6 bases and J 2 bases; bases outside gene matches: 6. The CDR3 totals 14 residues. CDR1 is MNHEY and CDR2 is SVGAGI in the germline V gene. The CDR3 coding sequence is TGTGCCAGCAGCCTACAGGGGACGAACTATGGCTACACCTTC. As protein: CASSLQGTNYGYTF.

The CDR3 reads CSVRDREDEQYF. DNA of the CDR3: TGCAGCGTCCGGGACCGGGAGGACGAGCAGTACTTC. The rearrangement links TRBV29-1 to TRBJ2-7; 7 bases match TRBD2. Trimming took 6 bases from V and 5 from J; bases not matched to a gene: 7. The CDR3 covers 12 residues. CDR1 is SQVTM and CDR2 is ANQGSEA in the germline V gene.